The 28 T cell receptor beta chains given below trace back to one sample, sequenced in a study of T cells in Graves' hyperthyroidism and ophthalmopathy. The TCR beta CDR3 regions underwent amplification using RNA transcripts as the source. When the TCR CDR3 underwent first-round RT-PCR, the HTBI primer set was used. MiXCR, applied by TCRdb to the multiplex PCR reads, yields one record per CDR3 protein. The sample records 450,000 to 700,000 distinct CDR3 sequences, approximately 44% being singletons. Sample: peripheral blood or thyroid tissue (not recorded which). These receptors were obtained from an adult woman with Graves' disease, either hyperthyroidism or ophthalmopathy (not recorded which).

The genes are TRBV25-1 and TRBJ2-2, with 7 positions matching TRBD1. CDR3 length: 16 residues. V shed 3 bases, J shed 6 bases, and the junction held 10 bases outside the gene matches. The V gene's germline CDR1 is MGHDK and CDR2 SYGVNS. The CDR3 bases are TGTGCCAGCAGTGACAGCTACAGGGGATGGGCCGGGGAGCTGTTTTTT. It translates to CASSDSYRGWAGELFF.

To note about this clonotype: Germline and junction disagree at one end, which may indicate a read error. J is TRBJ1-1 and V is TRBV9; D remains unclear. Looked up from germline, CDR1 is SGDLS and CDR2 is YYNGEE. The CDR3 sequence is 12 residues long. Written as DNA, the CDR3 is TGTGCCGGCAGTACGCAGAACACTGAAGCTTTCTTT. This encodes CAGSTQNTEAFF.

This chain connects TRBV15 to TRBJ2-5; 7 nucleotides line up with TRBD1. V dropped 3 bases and J dropped 4; count of bases not matched to a gene: 5. CDR1 and CDR2 from the germline V gene are LNHNV and YYDKDF (reference sequence). This CDR3 spans 14 amino acids. DNA for the CDR3: TGTGCCACCAGCAGTCTGACAGGGACAGAGACCCAGTACTTC. Residues: CATSSLTGTETQYF. Drawing the rest from reference TRBV15 and TRBJ2-5, the complete variable domain is DAMVIQNPRYQVTQFGKPVTLSCSQTLNHNVMYWYQQKSSQAPKLLFHYYDKDFNNEADTPDNFQSRRPNTSFCFLDIRSPGLGDTAMYLCATSSLTGTETQYFGPGTRLLVL.

This clonotype was recorded many times. V usage is TRBV3-1 and J usage is TRBJ1-4; the D is unclear. Germline V CDR1 and CDR2: LGHDT, YNNKEL (reference sequence). Trimming shortened V by 5 bases and J by 8 bases, and 12 bases separated the two germline ends. The CDR3 has 13 amino acids. CDR3 in DNA: TGTGCCAGCAGCGGAGGGTCCGGAGAAAAACTGTTTTTT. Its protein product is CASSGGSGEKLFF. The full variable domain, rest sourced from reference TRBV3-1 and TRBJ1-4, is DTAVSQTPKYLVTQMGNDKSIKCEQNLGHDTMYWYKQDSKKFLKIMFSYNNKELIINETVPNRFSPKSPDKAHLNLHINSLELGDSAVYFCASSGGSGEKLFFGSGTQLSVL.

Regarding this clonotype: A single base separates this from a much larger clone, so it may be a read error. The chain couples TRBV4-1 to TRBJ2-2, with D unclear. Germline loops: CDR1 MGHRA, CDR2 YSYEKL. The CDR3 is made up of 14 amino acids. CDR3 in DNA: TGCTCCAGCACCCCATTTGCGAACACCGGGGAGCTGTTTTTT. It is translated as CSSTPFANTGELFF.

The V gene is TRBV11-1, the J gene TRBJ2-5, with 9 bases aligning to TRBD1. V was clipped by 2 bases and J by 1 base; unmatched bases: 11. The CDR3 totals 18 residues. Germline lookup yields CDR1 SGHAT and CDR2 FQDESV (reference sequence). CDR3 region: CASSLSRDRAPAQETQYF. CDR3 DNA sequence: TGTGCCAGCAGCTTAAGCCGGGACAGGGCGCCAGCCCAAGAGACCCAGTACTTC. The full variable domain, completed using reference TRBV11-1 and TRBJ2-5, is EAEVAQSPRYKITEKSQAVAFWCDPISGHATLYWYRQILGQGPELLVQFQDESVVDDSQLPKDRFSAERLKGVDSTLKIQPAELGDSAMYLCASSLSRDRAPAQETQYFGPGTRLLVL.

The chain is built from TRBV15 and TRBJ1-5, with 9 bases that match TRBD1. The CDR3 consists of 16 residues. Germline CDR1 LNHNV, CDR2 YYDKDF (reference sequence). J lost 7 bases, V lost 0 bases, and 7 bases had no gene match. CDR3 in DNA: TGTGCCACCAGCAGAGATGGGACAGGGAGAGGACAGCCCCAGCATTTT. Translating gives CATSRDGTGRGQPQHF. Complete variable domain (other parts from reference TRBV15 and TRBJ1-5): DAMVIQNPRYQVTQFGKPVTLSCSQTLNHNVMYWYQQKSSQAPKLLFHYYDKDFNNEADTPDNFQSRRPNTSFCFLDIRSPGLGDTAMYLCATSRDGTGRGQPQHFGDGTRLSIL.

The chain recombines TRBV9 with TRBJ1-1; D gene unclear. Germline CDR1 is SGDLS and CDR2 is YYNGEE. V was cut by 3 bases and J by 6 bases, with 15 bases left in between. The length of the CDR3 is 14 residues. The CDR3 sequence is CASSGGLAGSEAFF. In DNA form, the CDR3 reads TGTGCCAGCAGCGGCGGACTAGCGGGTTCTGAAGCTTTCTTT.

The rearrangement joins TRBV20-1 to TRBJ1-2; tentatively, D is TRBD1 (6 bases). The germline gives CDR1 DFQATT, CDR2 SNEGSKA (reference sequence). The CDR3 is 13 residues long. Trimming left V 6 bases short and J 4 bases short, with 15 bases between. The CDR3 here is CSAKTDRPYGYTF. For the CDR3, the DNA is TGCAGTGCAAAAACGGACAGACCCTATGGCTACACCTTC.

This clonotype was detected many times. The chain joins TRBV10-3 to TRBJ1-2; TRBD1 agrees at 9 bases. This CDR3 has 13 residues. The junction had 7 bases not matched to a gene; V was cut back by 8 bases and J by 6 bases. The germline V gene encodes CDR1 ENHRY and CDR2 SYGVKD. DNA of the CDR3: TGTGCCATCGGTAGGACAGGGGAAGATGGCTACACCTTC. This translates into CAIGRTGEDGYTF.

In its sample, this clonotype was seen many times. The CDR3 is CAWAGNVYGYTF. CDR3 DNA: TGTGCCTGGGCAGGAAATGTCTATGGCTACACCTTC. The rearrangement joins TRBV30 to TRBJ1-2; no firm D call. The CDR3 covers 12 residues. The germline CDR1 and CDR2 sequences are GTSNPN and SVGIG (reference sequence). Trimming cost V 5 bases and J 4 bases, with 11 bases left between them.

As regards this clonotype: The final CDR3 position lacks the conserved phenylalanine or tryptophan, pointing to a likely read error. V and J are TRBV6-6 and TRBJ1-6; D not certain. The V and J ends lost 6 bases and 0 bases respectively, with 15 bases between them. This CDR3 has 17 residues. From germline, CDR1 is MNHNY and CDR2 SVGAGI (reference sequence). CDR3 coding DNA: TGTGCCAGCAGGCGATCAAGATGGAGCTCCTATAATTCACCCCTCCACCTT. It codes for CASRRSRWSSYNSPLHL.

This clonotype showed up many times. V and J are TRBV2 and TRBJ2-7, with no clear D. Deletions cut 1 base from V and 7 bases from J, with 14 bases between. The CDR3 totals 14 residues. CDR1 SNHLY and CDR2 FYNNEI come from the germline V gene. Written as DNA, the CDR3 is TGTGCCAGCAGTGAAGGTGGCGGATTTTTGGAGCAGTACTTC. It yields the protein CASSEGGGFLEQYF.

In this sample, this clonotype turned up many times. This chain joins TRBV15 and TRBJ2-6, with TRBD2 as a possible D gene (5 bases). The CDR3 has 16 amino acids. The V and J ends lost 0 bases and 1 base respectively, with 7 bases between them. The germline V gene encodes CDR1 LNHNV and CDR2 YYDKDF (reference sequence). CDR3 sequence (DNA): TGTGCCACCAGCAGAGAAAGAGGGTCTGGGGCCAACGTCCTGACTTTC. It is translated as CATSRERGSGANVLTF.

The V gene is TRBV7-1, the J gene TRBJ1-5; no clear D gene. TRBV7-1 is labeled an ORF, and its function is uncertain. V lost 5 bases, J lost 0 bases, and 11 bases lay in between. The CDR3 covers 15 residues. The CDR3 loop is CASSADSVSNQPQHF. Written as DNA, the CDR3 is TGTGCCAGCAGCGCAGATTCAGTTAGCAATCAGCCCCAGCATTTT.

This chain connects TRBV7-9 to TRBJ1-4; D is perhaps TRBD1 (5 bases). Trimming took 6 bases from V and 8 from J, leaving 16 bases between them. CDR1 is SEHNR, CDR2 FQNEAQ, per germline (reference sequence). This CDR3 region has 14 residues. CDR3 region: CASRLSRGKEKLFF. DNA for the CDR3: TGTGCCAGCAGGCTGTCCCGGGGGAAAGAAAAACTGTTTTTT.

This clonotype was counted ten times or more. The J gene is TRBJ2-7, the V gene TRBV19; D is unclear. Looked up from germline, CDR1 is LNHDA and CDR2 is SQIVND (reference sequence). Trimming took 1 base from V and 3 from J, leaving 7 bases between them. The CDR3 is 13 amino acids. In nucleotides, the CDR3 is TGTGCCAGTAGTATAGCCCATGGCTACGAGCAGTACTTC. This translates into CASSIAHGYEQYF.

This clonotype was recorded many times. V gene TRBV2 combines with J gene TRBJ2-2, with 13 bases that match TRBD2. V shed 4 bases and J 5 bases; nucleotides not matched to a gene: 4. CDR3 length: 16 amino acids. Germline V gene data show CDR1 as SNHLY and CDR2 as FYNNEI. The CDR3 region has the DNA TGTGCCAGCAGTGGGACTAGCGGGAGCTTAACCGGGGAGCTGTTTTTT. This gives the protein CASSGTSGSLTGELFF.

This clonotype was counted ten times or more. The chain employs TRBV5-1 and TRBJ1-2, with D maybe TRBD1 (5 bases). The germline V gene has CDR1 SGHRS and CDR2 YFSETQ. This CDR3 contains 14 residues. V lost 3 bases to trimming and J lost 2 bases, with 11 bases between them. The CDR3 region is CASSYGRGNYGYTF. DNA of the CDR3: TGCGCCAGCAGCTATGGTAGGGGAAACTATGGCTACACCTTC.

In its sample, this clonotype was seen many times. This chain connects TRBV7-8 to TRBJ2-7, with unresolved D. Germline V CDR1 and CDR2: SGHVS, FQNEAQ. The CDR3 runs to 12 residues. V was shortened by 2 bases and J by 5 bases, with 7 bases between the two germline ends. The DNA for the CDR3 is TGTGCCAGCAGCTTAAAAGCCCACGAGCAGTACTTC. It codes for CASSLKAHEQYF. The full variable domain, its missing parts supplied by reference TRBV7-8 and TRBJ2-7, is GAGVSQSPRYKVAKRGQDVALRCDPISGHVSLFWYQQALGQGPEFLTYFQNEAQLDKSGLPSDRFFAERPEGSVSTLKIQRTQQEDSAVYLCASSLKAHEQYFGPGTRLTVT.

This clonotype occurred many times. The gene calls are TRBV6-5 and TRBJ1-1, with D possibly matching TRBD1 (6 bases). This CDR3 spans 14 amino acids. Trimming left V 5 bases short and J 4 bases short, with 14 bases between. Per the germline V gene, CDR1 is MNHEY and CDR2 is SVGAGI. CDR3 in amino acids: CASSDETGITEAFF. CDR3 nucleotides: TGTGCCAGCAGTGACGAAACAGGGATCACTGAAGCTTTCTTT.

The gene calls are TRBV2 and TRBJ1-4; a possible D gene is TRBD1 (5 bases). Germline assignment: CDR1 SNHLY and CDR2 FYNNEI. Trimming stripped 4 bases from V and 6 bases from J, with 12 bases between. CDR3 length equals 14 residues. Here the CDR3 DNA reads TGTGCCAGCAGTGTTGGGAGGGGAGATGAAAAACTGTTTTTT. Its translation: CASSVGRGDEKLFF.

About this clonotype: A much larger clone differs by one base, so this may be a read error. The chain employs TRBV5-1 and TRBJ2-7; TRBD2 agrees at 7 bases. Trimming took 0 bases from V and 7 from J; bases not matched to a gene: 7. The germline gives CDR1 SGHRS, CDR2 YFSETQ. This CDR3 is 14 amino acids long. DNA for the CDR3: TGCGCCAGCAGCTTGGCAAGGGGACTACGGGAGCAGTACTTC. Protein sequence: CASSLARGLREQYF.

The chain joins TRBV2 to TRBJ2-5; 7 bases line up with TRBD1. The CDR3 is made up of 14 amino acids. CDR1 is SNHLY and CDR2 is FYNNEI in the germline V gene. Trimming took 0 bases from V and 5 from J; bases not matched to a gene: 3. The CDR3 spells CASSEAGTEETQYF. The CDR3 region has the DNA TGTGCCAGCAGTGAAGCCGGGACAGAGGAGACCCAGTACTTC.

In this sample, this clonotype turned up a few times. The chain joins TRBV7-2 to TRBJ2-7, with unresolved D. CDR3 length: 12 amino acids. Looked up from germline, CDR1 is SGHTA and CDR2 is FQGNSA. Trimming cost V 5 bases and J 6 bases, with 11 bases left between them. The CDR3 nucleotides read TGTGCCAGCAGCCCATATATCGGCGAGCAGTACTTC. Translation gives CASSPYIGEQYF.

J is TRBJ2-2 and V is TRBV19; TRBD2 agrees at 8 bases. CDR3 length equals 16 residues. V lost 1 base and J lost 0; bases outside the gene matches: 1. Germline CDR1 and CDR2: LNHDA and SQIVND (reference sequence). CDR3 sequence (DNA): TGTGCCAGTAGTATAGGAGCGGGAGCGAACACCGGGGAGCTGTTTTTT. This encodes CASSIGAGANTGELFF.

This clonotype has only one observation. The chain combines TRBV18 with TRBJ1-6; 7 positions agree with TRBD1. Unmatched junction bases numbered 6, after V lost 2 bases and J lost 5 bases. Looked up from germline, CDR1 is KGHSH and CDR2 is LQKENI. The CDR3 consists of 16 residues. In DNA form, the CDR3 reads TGTGCCAGCTCACCAACCGGGACAGCAAATAATTCACCCCTCCACTTT. Its translation: CASSPTGTANNSPLHF.

This clonotype has a count of ten or more. V gene TRBV5-4 combines with J gene TRBJ1-4; 10 nucleotides agree with TRBD1. There are 15 residues in the CDR3. V was pared by 3 bases and J by 4 bases, with 3 bases of the junction left unmatched. Germline values: CDR1 SGHNT, CDR2 YYREEE (reference sequence). Here the CDR3 DNA reads TGTGCCAGCAGCTACCGGGACAGGGGTAATGAAAAACTGTTTTTT. The encoded protein is CASSYRDRGNEKLFF.